These 13 T cell receptor beta chains were sequenced from one sample in a study of cytomegalovirus exposure and HLA in healthy donors. Primers included in the PCR were 60 Vbeta and 13 Jbeta primers. Assay: immunoSEQ multiplex PCR; the TCRdb copy retains only in-frame clones and omits some. The sample shows 95,000 to 110,000 clones, 81% of them seen only once. Sample: PBMCs. The receptors were sampled from a man aged 25 to 40 in good health and CMV-seronegative.

The CDR3 nucleotides read TGTGCCAGCAGCGTATTGGGAGGGAGAGGCACAGATACGCAGTATTTT. This codes for CASSVLGGRGTDTQYF. The rearrangement links TRBV9 to TRBJ2-3, with 7 nucleotides matching TRBD2. In germline, CDR1 is SGDLS, CDR2 YYNGEE. V gave up 1 base and J gave up 1 base; unmatched junction bases: 6. The CDR3 covers 16 residues.

This clone was detected only a few times. The chain joins TRBV2 to TRBJ1-2; 8 nucleotides line up with TRBD1. V lost 6 bases, J lost 8 bases, and 5 bases stayed unmatched. Per germline, CDR1 SNHLY and CDR2 FYNNEI. CDR3 length: 12 residues. As DNA, the CDR3 is TGTGCCAGCAGGGGGGACAGGCGGGGCTACACCTTC. Amino acid sequence: CASRGDRRGYTF.

The rearrangement uses TRBV4-1 and TRBJ1-2; D ambiguous. Looked up from germline, CDR1 is MGHRA and CDR2 is YSYEKL. CDR3 length: 15 residues. V lost 0 bases to trimming and J lost 2 bases, with 10 bases between them. Written as DNA, the CDR3 is TGCGCCAGCAGCCAAGAGTCCCAGTCCAACTATGGCTACACCTTC. Protein product: CASSQESQSNYGYTF.

The count of this clone is one. Written as DNA, the CDR3 is TGCGCCAGCAGTGTAGGGAGCGGATCAACCACAGATACGCAGTATTTT. As protein: CASSVGSGSTTDTQYF. The chain recombines TRBV10-1 with TRBJ2-3; a weak D match, TRBD2 (5 bases). Trimming took 4 bases from V and 2 from J, leaving 16 bases between them. This CDR3 has 16 residues. Germline V lookup: CDR1 WNHNN, CDR2 SYGVQD (reference sequence).

The rearrangement links TRBV18 to TRBJ2-5; D unresolved. There are 14 residues in the CDR3. Trimming stripped 6 bases from V and 6 bases from J, with 17 bases between. From germline, CDR1 is KGHSH and CDR2 LQKENI. This CDR3 reads CASSRSRISQTQYF. In DNA form, the CDR3 reads TGTGCCAGCTCTAGGTCTCGGATTAGCCAGACCCAGTACTTC.

The chain is built from TRBV20-1 and TRBJ1-1; D is ambiguous. The V gene lost 5 bases and the J gene lost 10 bases, with 14 bases spanning the gap. This CDR3 spans 11 amino acids. Germline V gene lookup returns CDR1 DFQATT and CDR2 SNEGSKA (reference sequence). The CDR3 nucleotides read TGCAGTGCTTCCGGACTATTCCTAGCTTTCTTT. Protein: CSASGLFLAFF.

V and J are TRBV6-5 and TRBJ2-5; D unresolved. The germline CDR1 and CDR2 sequences are MNHEY and SVGAGI. This CDR3 spans 15 amino acids. Trimming took off 0 bases at V and 6 bases at J, with 14 bases between the two ends. In DNA form, the CDR3 reads TGTGCCAGCAGTTACTCGACTGCGCGCCCTAAGACCCAGTACTTC. Translated: CASSYSTARPKTQYF.

Details on this clone: Sequence at one end of the junction differs from germline and may be a read error. This chain links TRBV7-7 with TRBJ2-1; TRBD1 matches 7 bases. This CDR3 region has 12 residues. The V gene's germline CDR1 is SSHAT and CDR2 FNYEAQ (reference sequence). The CDR3 loop reads CASSPTGSEQFF. CDR3 coding DNA: TGTGCTAGCAGCCCGACAGGGTCTGAGCAGTTCTTC.

V gene TRBV28 combines with J gene TRBJ2-7, with D perhaps matching TRBD1 (6 bases). V lost 6 bases and J 2 bases, leaving 23 bases between the germline ends. This CDR3 is 17 amino acids long. Germline-derived CDR1 and CDR2 are MDHEN and SYDVKM. The CDR3 spells CASSPQGPLSGAYEQYF. In DNA form, the CDR3 reads TGTGCCAGCAGCCCTCAGGGGCCGCTTTCAGGGGCCTACGAGCAGTACTTC.

The J gene is TRBJ2-1, the V gene TRBV5-1, with 15 positions matching TRBD2. The CDR3 is 19 residues long. Trimming removed 2 bases from V and 0 bases from J; junction bases left unmatched: 6. Germline V CDR1 and CDR2: SGHRS, YFSETQ. The CDR3 DNA is TGCGCCAGCAGCTTCTTCGGACTAGCGGGGGGGAGCTCCTACAATGAGCAGTTCTTC. Its protein product is CASSFFGLAGGSSYNEQFF.

V is TRBV19 and J is TRBJ1-6, with 7 bases identical to TRBD1. Germline loops: CDR1 LNHDA, CDR2 SQIVND (reference sequence). Trimming at V came to 3 bases and at J to 12 bases, leaving 8 bases not matched to a gene. The CDR3 length is 14 residues. Here the CDR3 reads CASSMAGTVVPLHF. As DNA, the CDR3 is TGTGCCAGTAGTATGGCCGGGACAGTTGTACCCCTCCACTTT. Looking up the rest from reference TRBV19 and TRBJ1-6 gives the full variable domain: DGGITQSPKYLFRKEGQNVTLSCEQNLNHDAMYWYRQDPGQGLRLIYYSQIVNDFQKGDIAEGYSVSREKKESFPLTVTSAQKNPTAFYLCASSMAGTVVPLHFGNGTRLTVT.

The rearrangement joins TRBV29-1 to TRBJ1-1; D unclear. In germline, CDR1 is SQVTM, CDR2 ANQGSEA. The CDR3 totals 15 residues. V was trimmed by 6 bases and J by 5 bases, leaving 22 bases between them. CDR3 loop: CSVDPGSQVGTEAFF. Written as DNA, the CDR3 is TGCAGCGTGGATCCGGGATCTCAGGTCGGAACTGAAGCTTTCTTT.

V gene TRBV6-1 combines with J gene TRBJ2-7, with 12 positions matching TRBD1. This CDR3 has 14 amino acids. The trim removed 6 bases at V and 3 bases at J, leaving 3 bases unmatched. From germline, CDR1 is MNHNS and CDR2 SASEGT. The CDR3 nucleotides read TGTGCCAGCAGGGGACAGGGGGCTATCTACGAGCAGTACTTC. Translating gives CASRGQGAIYEQYF.